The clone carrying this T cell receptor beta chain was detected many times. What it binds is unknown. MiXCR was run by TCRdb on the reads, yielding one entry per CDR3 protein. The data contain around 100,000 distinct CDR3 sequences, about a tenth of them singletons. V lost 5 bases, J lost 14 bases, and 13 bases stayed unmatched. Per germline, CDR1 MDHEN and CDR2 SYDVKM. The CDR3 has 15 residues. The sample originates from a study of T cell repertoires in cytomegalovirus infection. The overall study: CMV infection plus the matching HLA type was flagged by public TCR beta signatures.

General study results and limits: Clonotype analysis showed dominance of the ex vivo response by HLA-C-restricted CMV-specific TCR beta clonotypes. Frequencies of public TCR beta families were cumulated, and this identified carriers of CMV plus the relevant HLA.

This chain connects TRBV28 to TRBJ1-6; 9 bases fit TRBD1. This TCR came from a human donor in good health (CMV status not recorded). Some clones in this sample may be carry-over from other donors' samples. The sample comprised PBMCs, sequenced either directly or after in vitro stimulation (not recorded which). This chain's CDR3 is CASSPTGGAGSSLHF. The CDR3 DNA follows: TGTGCCAGCAGTCCAACAGGGGGCGCCGGAAGTTCCCTCCACTTT.